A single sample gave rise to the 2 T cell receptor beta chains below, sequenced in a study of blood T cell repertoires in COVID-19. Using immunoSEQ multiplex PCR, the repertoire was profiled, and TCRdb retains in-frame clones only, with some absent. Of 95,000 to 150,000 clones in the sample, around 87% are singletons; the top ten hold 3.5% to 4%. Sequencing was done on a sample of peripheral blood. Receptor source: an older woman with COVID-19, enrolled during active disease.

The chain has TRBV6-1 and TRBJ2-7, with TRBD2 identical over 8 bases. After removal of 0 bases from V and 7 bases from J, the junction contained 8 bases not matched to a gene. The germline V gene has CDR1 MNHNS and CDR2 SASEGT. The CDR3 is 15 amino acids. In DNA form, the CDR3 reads TGTGCCAGCAGTGAAGCCGGGACATCGGGGGGGGAGCAGTACTTC. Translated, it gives CASSEAGTSGGEQYF.

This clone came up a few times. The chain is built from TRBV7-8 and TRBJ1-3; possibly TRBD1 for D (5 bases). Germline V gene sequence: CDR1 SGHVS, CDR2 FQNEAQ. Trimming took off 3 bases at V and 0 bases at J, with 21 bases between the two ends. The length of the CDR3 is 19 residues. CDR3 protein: CASSFSQAAPIPSGNTIYF. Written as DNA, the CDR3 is TGTGCCAGCAGCTTTTCACAGGCCGCGCCGATCCCCTCTGGAAACACCATATATTTT.